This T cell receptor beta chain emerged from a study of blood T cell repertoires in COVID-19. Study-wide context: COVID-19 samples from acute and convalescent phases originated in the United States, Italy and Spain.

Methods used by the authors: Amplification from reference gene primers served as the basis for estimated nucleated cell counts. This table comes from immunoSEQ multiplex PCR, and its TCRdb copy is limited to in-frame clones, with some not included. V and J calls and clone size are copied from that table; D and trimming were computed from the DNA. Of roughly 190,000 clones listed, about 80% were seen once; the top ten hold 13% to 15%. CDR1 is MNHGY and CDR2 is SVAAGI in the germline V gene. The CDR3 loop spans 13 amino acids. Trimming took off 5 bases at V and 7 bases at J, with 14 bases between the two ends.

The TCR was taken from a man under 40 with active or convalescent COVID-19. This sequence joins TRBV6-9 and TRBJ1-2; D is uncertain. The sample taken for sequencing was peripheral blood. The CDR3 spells CASSLRETFGYTF. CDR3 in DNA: TGTGCCAGCAGTCTTCGAGAAACCTTTGGCTACACCTTC.